This T cell receptor beta chain was captured by sequencing in a study of T-cell memory formation after mild COVID-19. TCRdb re-derived calls from the 5' RACE reads in MiXCR, one entry per CDR3 protein. The table has hundreds of thousands of distinct CDR3 sequences, over 20% seen once; the top ten hold around 13%. Germline-derived CDR1 and CDR2 are DFQATT and SNEGSKA (reference sequence). Trimming stripped 0 bases from V and 4 bases from J, with 16 bases between. The CDR3 is 16 residues long. Input material: PBMCs or a T cell subset sorted from them (not recorded which). The source is an adult woman who had mild COVID-19 (a few samples of this study predate the infection). Cell type and time point are not known. J is TRBJ2-1 and V is TRBV20-1; D is perhaps TRBD2 (7 bases). Here the CDR3 DNA reads TGCAGTGCTAGAGATCGTGCGGGGGCACGATACAATGAGCAGTTCTTC. Translating it yields CSARDRAGARYNEQFF.